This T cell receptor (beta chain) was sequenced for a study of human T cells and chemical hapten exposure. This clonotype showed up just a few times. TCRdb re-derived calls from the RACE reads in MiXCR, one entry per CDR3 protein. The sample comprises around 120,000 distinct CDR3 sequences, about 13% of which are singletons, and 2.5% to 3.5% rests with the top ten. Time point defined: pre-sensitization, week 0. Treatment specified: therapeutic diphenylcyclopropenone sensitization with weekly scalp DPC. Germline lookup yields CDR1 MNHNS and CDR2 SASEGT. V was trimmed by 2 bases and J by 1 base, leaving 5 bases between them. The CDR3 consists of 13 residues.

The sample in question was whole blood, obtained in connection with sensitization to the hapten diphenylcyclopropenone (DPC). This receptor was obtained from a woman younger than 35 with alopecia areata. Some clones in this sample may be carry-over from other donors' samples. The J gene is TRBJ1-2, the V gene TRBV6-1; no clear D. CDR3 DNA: TGTGCCAGCAGTGAACACAGTAACTATGGCTACACCTTC. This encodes CASSEHSNYGYTF.